This TCR beta chain comes out of a study of blood T cell repertoires in COVID-19. Whole-study context: Samples came from the United States, Italy and Spain, spanning acute and convalescent COVID-19. Sample material is recorded as cDNA or gDNA derived from T cells, B-cell-depleted T cells, or PBMCs.

This clone occurred a few times. In the study's own analysis: Estimation of nucleated cell counts relied on the amplification of reference gene primers. Generated by immunoSEQ multiplex PCR, the TCRdb table keeps only in-frame clones and is missing some. V and J calls and clone size come straight from that table; D and trimming were deduced from the DNA. The table shows around 270,000 clones, with roughly 84% occurring only once. Trimming shortened V by 1 base and J by 5 bases, and 17 bases separated the two germline ends. CDR1 is LGHNA, CDR2 YSLEER, per germline. The CDR3 has 17 amino acids. The chain combines TRBV4-3 with TRBJ1-4; no reliable D call. Sequencing was performed on peripheral blood. The source of this sequence is a man between 60 and 70 years old with acute or convalescent COVID-19. CDR3 nucleotides: TGCGCCAGCAGCCAAGCGTTCTTTGCGACTCCAAATGAAAAACTGTTTTTT. Its protein is CASSQAFFATPNEKLFF.